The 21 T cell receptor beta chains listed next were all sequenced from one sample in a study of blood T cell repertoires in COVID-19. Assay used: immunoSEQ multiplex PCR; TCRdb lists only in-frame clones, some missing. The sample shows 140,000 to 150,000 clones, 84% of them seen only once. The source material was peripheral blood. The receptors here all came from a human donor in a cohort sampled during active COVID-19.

The DNA for the CDR3 is TGTGCCAGCAGCTTAGAAGACAGGGTAGCTTTCTTT. Its protein is CASSLEDRVAFF. The chain employs TRBV7-9 and TRBJ1-1, with 7 bases matching TRBD1. V trimming: 1 base; J trimming: 10 bases; junction bases outside the gene matches: 3. In germline, CDR1 is SEHNR, CDR2 FQNEAQ (reference sequence). The CDR3 consists of 12 residues.

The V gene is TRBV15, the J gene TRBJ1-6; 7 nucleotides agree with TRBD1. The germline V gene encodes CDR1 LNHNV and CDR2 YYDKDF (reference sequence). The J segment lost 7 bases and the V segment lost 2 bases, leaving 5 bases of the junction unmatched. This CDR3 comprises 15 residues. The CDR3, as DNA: TGTGCCACCAGCAGACCACAGGGGCCCAATTCACCCCTCCACTTT. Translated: CATSRPQGPNSPLHF.

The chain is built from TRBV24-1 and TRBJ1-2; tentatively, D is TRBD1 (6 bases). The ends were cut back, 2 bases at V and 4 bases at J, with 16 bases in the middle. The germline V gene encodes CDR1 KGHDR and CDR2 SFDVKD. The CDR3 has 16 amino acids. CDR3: CATSDSGRGPSYGYTF. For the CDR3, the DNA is TGTGCCACCAGTGATTCAGGGCGGGGGCCCAGCTATGGCTACACCTTC.

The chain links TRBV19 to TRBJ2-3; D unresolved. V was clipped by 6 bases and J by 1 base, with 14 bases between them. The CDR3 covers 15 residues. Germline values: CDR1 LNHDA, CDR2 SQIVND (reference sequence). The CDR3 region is CASSPFSRGTDTQYF. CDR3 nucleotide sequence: TGTGCCAGTAGCCCTTTTAGCCGGGGCACAGATACGCAGTATTTT.

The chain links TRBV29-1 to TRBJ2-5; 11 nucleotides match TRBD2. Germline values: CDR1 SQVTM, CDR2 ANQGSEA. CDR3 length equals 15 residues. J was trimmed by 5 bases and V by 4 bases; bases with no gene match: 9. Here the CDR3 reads CSVAGGTSGRETQYF. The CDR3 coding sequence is TGCAGCGTTGCGGGGGGGACTAGCGGTCGTGAGACCCAGTACTTC. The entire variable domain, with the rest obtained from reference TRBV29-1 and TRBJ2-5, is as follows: SAVISQKPSRDICQRGTSLTIQCQVDSQVTMMFWYRQQPGQSLTLIATANQGSEATYESGFVIDKFPISRPNLTFSTLTVSNMSPEDSSIYLCSVAGGTSGRETQYFGPGTRLLVL.

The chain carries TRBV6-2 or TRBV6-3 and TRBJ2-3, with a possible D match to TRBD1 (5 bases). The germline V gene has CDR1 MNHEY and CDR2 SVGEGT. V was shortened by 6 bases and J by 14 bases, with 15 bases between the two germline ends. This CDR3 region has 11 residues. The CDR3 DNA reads TGTGCCAGCAGCTTAGACAGCCATACGTATTTT. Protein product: CASSLDSHTYF.

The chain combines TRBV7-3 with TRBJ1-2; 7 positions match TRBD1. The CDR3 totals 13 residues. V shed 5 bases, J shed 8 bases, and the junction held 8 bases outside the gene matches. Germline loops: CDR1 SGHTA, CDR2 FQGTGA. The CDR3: CASSQRAGQGYTF. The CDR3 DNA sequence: TGTGCCAGCAGCCAAAGGGCGGGACAGGGCTACACCTTC.

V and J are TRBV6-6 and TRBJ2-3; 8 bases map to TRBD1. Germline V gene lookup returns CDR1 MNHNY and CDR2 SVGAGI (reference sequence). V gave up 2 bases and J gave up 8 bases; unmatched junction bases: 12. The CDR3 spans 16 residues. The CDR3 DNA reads TGTGCCAGCAGTTACCTTTCAGGGGGCGGTGGTGGTACGCAGTATTTT. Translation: CASSYLSGGGGGTQYF.

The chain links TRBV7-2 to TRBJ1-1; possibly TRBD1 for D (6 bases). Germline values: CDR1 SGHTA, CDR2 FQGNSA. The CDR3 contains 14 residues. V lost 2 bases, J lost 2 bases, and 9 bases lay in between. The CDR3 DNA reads TGTGCCAGCAGCTTAACAGGGAGAAACACTGAAGCTTTCTTT. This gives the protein CASSLTGRNTEAFF.

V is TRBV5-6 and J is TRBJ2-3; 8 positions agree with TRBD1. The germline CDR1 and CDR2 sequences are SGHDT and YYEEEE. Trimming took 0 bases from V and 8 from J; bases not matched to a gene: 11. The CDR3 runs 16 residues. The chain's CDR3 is CASSLEQGALLGTQYF. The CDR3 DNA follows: TGTGCCAGCAGCTTGGAGCAGGGGGCGCTTCTAGGTACGCAGTATTTT.

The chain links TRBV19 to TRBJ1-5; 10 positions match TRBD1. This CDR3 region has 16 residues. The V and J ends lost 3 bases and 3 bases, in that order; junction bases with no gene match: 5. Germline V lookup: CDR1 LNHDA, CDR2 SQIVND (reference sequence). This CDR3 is CASSIPGQGNNQPQHF. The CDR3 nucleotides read TGTGCCAGTAGTATCCCGGGACAGGGGAACAATCAGCCCCAGCATTTT.

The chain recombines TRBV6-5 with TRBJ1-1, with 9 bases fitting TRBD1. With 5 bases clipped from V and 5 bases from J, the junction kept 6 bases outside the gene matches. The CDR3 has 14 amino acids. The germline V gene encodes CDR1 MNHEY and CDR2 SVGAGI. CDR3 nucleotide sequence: TGTGCCAGCAGTAACCACAGGGGGCAAACTGAAGCTTTCTTT. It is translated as CASSNHRGQTEAFF.

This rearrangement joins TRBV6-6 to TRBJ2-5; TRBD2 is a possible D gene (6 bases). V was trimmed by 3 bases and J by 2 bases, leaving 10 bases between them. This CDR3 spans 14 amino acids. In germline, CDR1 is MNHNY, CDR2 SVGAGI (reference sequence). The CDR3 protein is CASSYRREQETQYF. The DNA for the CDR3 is TGTGCCAGCAGTTATAGGAGGGAGCAAGAGACCCAGTACTTC.

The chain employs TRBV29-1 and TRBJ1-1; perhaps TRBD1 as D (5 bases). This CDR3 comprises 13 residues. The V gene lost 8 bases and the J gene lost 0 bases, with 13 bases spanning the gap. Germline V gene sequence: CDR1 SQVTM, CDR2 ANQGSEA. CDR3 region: CSLGGGVNTEAFF. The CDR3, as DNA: TGCAGCCTCGGGGGTGGAGTGAACACTGAAGCTTTCTTT.

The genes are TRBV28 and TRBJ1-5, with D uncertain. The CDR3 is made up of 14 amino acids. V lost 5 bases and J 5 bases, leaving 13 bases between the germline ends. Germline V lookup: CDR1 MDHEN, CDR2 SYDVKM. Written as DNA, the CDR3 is TGTGCCAGCAGTGAACAGAACGGTTATCAGCCCCAGCATTTT. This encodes CASSEQNGYQPQHF.

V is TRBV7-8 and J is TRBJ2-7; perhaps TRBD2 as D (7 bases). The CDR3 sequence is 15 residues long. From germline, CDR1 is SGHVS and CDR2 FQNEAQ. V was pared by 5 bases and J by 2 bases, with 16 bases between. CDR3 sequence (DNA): TGTGCCAGCAGCAAGGGAGGGGGATTTCCCTACGAGCAGTACTTC. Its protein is CASSKGGGFPYEQYF.

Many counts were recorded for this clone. This CDR3 reads CASSPPNLREEADTQYF. DNA for the CDR3: TGTGCCAGCTCACCACCGAATCTCAGGGAAGAGGCAGATACGCAGTATTTT. The rearrangement joins TRBV18 to TRBJ2-3, with D perhaps TRBD1 (5 bases). V lost 0 bases to trimming and J lost 4 bases, with 17 bases between them. Germline-derived CDR1 and CDR2 are KGHSH and LQKENI. This CDR3 has 17 amino acids.

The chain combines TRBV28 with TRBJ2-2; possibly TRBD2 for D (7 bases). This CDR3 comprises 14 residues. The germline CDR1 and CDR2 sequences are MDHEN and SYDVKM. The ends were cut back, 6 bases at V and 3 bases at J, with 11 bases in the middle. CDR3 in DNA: TGTGCCAGCAGGGGGGGGCCCCACACCGGGGAGCTGTTTTTT. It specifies CASRGGPHTGELFF.

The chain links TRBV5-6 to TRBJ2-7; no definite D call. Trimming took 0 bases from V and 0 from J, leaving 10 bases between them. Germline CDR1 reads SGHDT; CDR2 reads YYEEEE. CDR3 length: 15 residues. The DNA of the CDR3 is TGTGCCAGCAGCTTGGCGCTCGCCTACTCCTACGAGCAGTACTTC. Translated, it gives CASSLALAYSYEQYF.

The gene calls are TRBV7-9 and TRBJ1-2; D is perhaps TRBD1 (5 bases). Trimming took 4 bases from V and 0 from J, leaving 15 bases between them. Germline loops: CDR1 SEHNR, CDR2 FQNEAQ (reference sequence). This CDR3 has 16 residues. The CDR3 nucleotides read TGTGCCAGCAGCTCCCTCAGGGCGGCAACTAACTATGGCTACACCTTC. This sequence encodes CASSSLRAATNYGYTF.

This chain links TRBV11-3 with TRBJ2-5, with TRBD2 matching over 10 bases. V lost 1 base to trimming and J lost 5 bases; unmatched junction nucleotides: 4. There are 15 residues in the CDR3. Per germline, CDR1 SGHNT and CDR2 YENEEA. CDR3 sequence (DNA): TGTGCCAGCAGCTTAGTTAGCGGGGGGCCCGAGACCCAGTACTTC. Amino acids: CASSLVSGGPETQYF.